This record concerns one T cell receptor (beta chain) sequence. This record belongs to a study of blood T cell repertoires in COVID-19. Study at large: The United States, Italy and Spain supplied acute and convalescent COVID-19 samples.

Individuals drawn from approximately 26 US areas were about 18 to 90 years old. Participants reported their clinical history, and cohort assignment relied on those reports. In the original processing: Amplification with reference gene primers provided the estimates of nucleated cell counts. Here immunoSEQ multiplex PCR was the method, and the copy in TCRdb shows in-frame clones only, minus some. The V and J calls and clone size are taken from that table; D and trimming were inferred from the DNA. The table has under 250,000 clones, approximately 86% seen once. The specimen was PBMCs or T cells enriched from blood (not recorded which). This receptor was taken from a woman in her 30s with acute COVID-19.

The CDR3 DNA follows: TGTGCCAGCAGCACCCGGGACACCTCGAACACTGAAGCTTTCTTT. Translating it yields CASSTRDTSNTEAFF. The chain carries TRBV11-2 and TRBJ1-1; D may be TRBD1 (6 bases). The CDR3 extends over 15 amino acids. Germline values: CDR1 SGHAT, CDR2 FQNNGV. The V end lost 5 bases, the J end lost 1 base, and 14 bases lay between the germline ends. Variable domain in full (rest from reference TRBV11-2 and TRBJ1-1): EAGVAQSPRYKIIEKRQSVAFWCNPISGHATLYWYQQILGQGPKLLIQFQNNGVVDDSQLPKDRFSAERLKGVDSTLKIQPAKLEDSAVYLCASSTRDTSNTEAFFGQGTRLTVV.